Below, 19 T cell receptor beta chains from the same sample are listed, as sequenced in a study of T cells expressing NK-cell markers. One entry per CDR3 protein, without DNA, is what TCRdb gives after re-calling the 5' RACE reads. The sample data list under 200,000 distinct CDR3 sequences. The sequenced material came from blood T cells: a sorted CD56 or NKG2C T cell subset, CD4+ or CD8+ T cells, or bulk PBMC T cells (not recorded which). All receptors derive from a woman between 18 and 70 years old in good health.

This rearrangement joins TRBV5-1 to TRBJ2-2; without DNA, the TCRdb call of TRBD2 cannot be checked. The CDR3 loop spans 16 amino acids. Germline V gene sequence: CDR1 SGHRS, CDR2 YFSETQ. The CDR3 reads CASSLDGTTSTGELFF. Based on the CDR3 plus reference TRBV5-1 and TRBJ2-2, the full variable domain is KAGVTQTPRYLIKTRGQQVTLSCSPISGHRSVSWYQQTPGQGLQFLFEYFSETQRNKGNFPGRFSGRQFSNSRSEMNVSTLELGDSALYLCASSLDGTTSTGELFFGEGSRLTVL.

CDR3: CATSRDAWTGVNEQYF. The chain employs TRBV15 and TRBJ2-7; TCRdb proposes TRBD1, but this gene call is untestable without DNA. CDR3 length: 16 residues. Germline CDR1 LNHNV, CDR2 YYDKDF (reference sequence).

The J gene is TRBJ1-1, the V gene TRBV7-3; the TCRdb D gene call, TRBD1, has no DNA to confirm it. In germline, CDR1 is SGHTA, CDR2 FQGTGA. This CDR3 has 15 residues. CDR3 loop: CASSPTRQGSSEAFF.

The chain links TRBV11-2 to TRBJ2-3; as DNA is missing, the TRBD1 call by TCRdb cannot be tested. The germline CDR1 and CDR2 sequences are SGHAT and FQNNGV. The CDR3 contains 14 residues. The CDR3 loop is CASSFDRWGDTQYF.

The chain has TRBV5-5 and TRBJ1-4; with no DNA, the TCRdb D assignment of TRBD1 cannot be verified. This CDR3 comprises 15 residues. From germline, CDR1 is SGHKS and CDR2 YYEKEE (reference sequence). CDR3 loop: CASSPATGPNEKLFF. Together with reference TRBV5-5 and TRBJ1-4, the CDR3 gives the full variable domain: DAGVTQSPTHLIKTRGQQVTLRCSPISGHKSVSWYQQVLGQGPQFIFQYYEKEERGRGNFPDRFSARQFPNYSSELNVNALLLGDSALYLCASSPATGPNEKLFFGSGTQLSVL.

The chain has TRBV6-2 or TRBV6-3 and TRBJ2-1; with no DNA, the TCRdb D assignment of TRBD1 cannot be verified. The CDR3 sequence is 14 residues long. Per germline, CDR1 MNHEY and CDR2 SVGEGT. The CDR3: CASSYVTAYNEQFF.

CDR3 residues: CASSNGLAGRELFF. The gene calls are TRBV7-2 and TRBJ2-2; TCRdb proposes TRBD2, but this gene call is untestable without DNA. The V gene's germline CDR1 is SGHTA and CDR2 FQGNSA. There are 14 residues in the CDR3.

The chain couples TRBV12-3 or TRBV12-4 to TRBJ1-4; TCRdb proposes TRBD1, but this gene call is untestable without DNA. The CDR3 runs 12 residues. CDR3 residues: CASWDLDEKLFF.

This chain uses TRBV5-1 with TRBJ2-7; absent DNA, TCRdb's TRBD2 call cannot be checked. CDR1 is SGHRS and CDR2 is YFSETQ in the germline V gene. CDR3 length: 15 residues. The CDR3 region is CASNMVRGGNYEQYF. Full variable domain (rest looked up from reference TRBV5-1 and TRBJ2-7): KAGVTQTPRYLIKTRGQQVTLSCSPISGHRSVSWYQQTPGQGLQFLFEYFSETQRNKGNFPGRFSGRQFSNSRSEMNVSTLELGDSALYLCASNMVRGGNYEQYFGPGTRLTVT.

The CDR3 here is CASSKTGNAYEQYF. V gene TRBV6-1 combines with J gene TRBJ2-7; absent DNA, TCRdb's TRBD1 call cannot be checked. Germline CDR1 is MNHNS and CDR2 is SASEGT. The CDR3 length is 14 residues.

This chain joins TRBV21-1 and TRBJ2-3; TCRdb proposes TRBD2, but this gene call is untestable without DNA. TRBV21-1 is a known pseudogene. The CDR3 is 16 residues long. The CDR3 protein is CASSNPTGLPTDTQYF.

CDR3: CASSGKTGPSGNTIYF. This chain joins TRBV2 and TRBJ1-3; the TRBD1 assignment by TCRdb is unverifiable without DNA. Germline V gene sequence: CDR1 SNHLY, CDR2 FYNNEI. CDR3 length equals 16 residues. Drawing the rest from reference TRBV2 and TRBJ1-3, the complete variable domain is EPEVTQTPSHQVTQMGQEVILRCVPISNHLYFYWYRQILGQKVEFLVSFYNNEISEKSEIFDDQFSVERPDGSNFTLKIRSTKLEDSAMYFCASSGKTGPSGNTIYFGEGSWLTVV.

V usage is TRBV5-1 and J usage is TRBJ2-7; the TCRdb call, TRBD2, lacks DNA for checking. The CDR3 is made up of 15 amino acids. Germline-derived CDR1 and CDR2 are SGHRS and YFSETQ. The CDR3 is CASSTKAAGAKEQYF.

This CDR3 is CASSVEGGTEAFF. The chain couples TRBV9 to TRBJ1-1. The germline CDR1 and CDR2 sequences are SGDLS and YYNGEE. There are 13 residues in the CDR3.

This chain links TRBV6-5 with TRBJ2-1; TCRdb selects TRBD1, and the lack of DNA leaves this call unchecked. CDR1 is MNHEY and CDR2 is SVGAGI in the germline V gene. The CDR3 runs 14 residues. The CDR3 loop reads CASSSGTRYNEQFF.

The rearrangement uses TRBV6-4 and TRBJ2-5. Germline lookup yields CDR1 MRHNA and CDR2 SNTAGT. This CDR3 has 14 residues. CDR3 region: CASSESPSSGTQYF.

This chain uses TRBV9 with TRBJ2-5; TCRdb's D call of TRBD2 is untestable without DNA. The CDR3 has 17 amino acids. CDR1 and CDR2 from the germline V gene are SGDLS and YYNGEE. Here the CDR3 reads CASSSRLAVDPQETQYF.

The chain employs TRBV7-9 and TRBJ2-1; TCRdb's D call of TRBD1 is untestable without DNA. CDR1 and CDR2 (germline): SEHNR, FQNEAQ (reference sequence). There are 14 residues in the CDR3. The CDR3 loop reads CASSFLRGSNEQFF. The whole variable domain, remainder taken from reference TRBV7-9 and TRBJ2-1, is DTGVSQNPRHKITKRGQNVTFRCDPISEHNRLYWYRQTLGQGPEFLTYFQNEAQLEKSRLLSDRFSAERPKGSFSTLEIQRTEQGDSAMYLCASSFLRGSNEQFFGPGTRLTVL.

This chain connects TRBV2 to TRBJ2-3; TCRdb designates TRBD2, a call that cannot be tested without DNA. CDR3 length equals 18 residues. Germline values: CDR1 SNHLY, CDR2 FYNNEI. The chain's CDR3 is CASSEAGTSGKSTDTQYF.